Listed here is a single T cell receptor (beta chain). Its antigen is currently unknown. This sample was taken from a study of chemoradiotherapy in HPV16-positive cancers. On the study more broadly: A couple of HPV16-positive patients' cells yielded candidate HPV-specific clones and common motifs. Findings and limits, study-wide: Only two HPV16-positive patients supplied the functional HPV-specificity definition. Candidate HPV-specific clones and E7-related TCR motifs grew in tumor during treatment.

This CDR3 is built from 16 residues. Trimming removed 0 bases at V and 5 bases at J, with 16 bases between. Germline loops: CDR1 LGHNA, CDR2 YNFKEQ. The protocol was immunoSEQ multiplex PCR, while the TCRdb copy is restricted to in-frame clones and leaves out a portion. The sample records about 27,000 clones, more than 85% being singletons. Repertoires were sampled repeatedly during chemoradiotherapy. The material was blood, obtained from a patient who underwent chemoradiotherapy. This TCR derives from a human donor with HPV-associated anogenital cancer. V gene TRBV4-2 combines with J gene TRBJ1-2; no firm D call. This CDR3 reads CASSQETMRTVYGYTF. The CDR3 region has the DNA TGTGCCAGCAGCCAAGAAACGATGAGGACGGTGTATGGCTACACCTTC.